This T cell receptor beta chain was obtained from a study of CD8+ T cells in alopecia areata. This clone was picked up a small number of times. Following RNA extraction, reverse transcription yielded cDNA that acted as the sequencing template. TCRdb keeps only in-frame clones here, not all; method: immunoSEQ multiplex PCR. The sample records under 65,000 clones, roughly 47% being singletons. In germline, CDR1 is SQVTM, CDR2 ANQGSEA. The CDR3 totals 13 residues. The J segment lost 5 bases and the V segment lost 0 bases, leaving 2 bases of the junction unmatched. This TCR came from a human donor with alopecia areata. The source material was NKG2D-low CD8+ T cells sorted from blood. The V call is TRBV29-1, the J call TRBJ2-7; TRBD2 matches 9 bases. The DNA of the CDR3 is TGCAGCGTTGAAGATGGACTAGCGAACGAGCAGTACTTC. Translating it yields CSVEDGLANEQYF.